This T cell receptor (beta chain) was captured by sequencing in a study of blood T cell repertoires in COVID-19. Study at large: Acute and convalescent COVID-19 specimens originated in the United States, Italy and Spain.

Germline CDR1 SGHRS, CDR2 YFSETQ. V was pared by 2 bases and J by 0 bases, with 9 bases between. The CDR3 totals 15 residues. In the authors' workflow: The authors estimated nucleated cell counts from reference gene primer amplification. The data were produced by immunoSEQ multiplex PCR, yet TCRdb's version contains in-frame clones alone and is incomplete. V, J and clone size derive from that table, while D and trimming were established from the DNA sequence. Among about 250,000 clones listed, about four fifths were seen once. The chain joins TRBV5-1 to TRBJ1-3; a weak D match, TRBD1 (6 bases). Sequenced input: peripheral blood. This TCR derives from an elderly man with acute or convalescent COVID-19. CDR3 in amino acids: CASSFQGSSGNTIYF. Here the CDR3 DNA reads TGCGCCAGCAGCTTTCAGGGGAGCTCTGGAAACACCATATATTTT.